The 10 T cell receptor beta chains presented below share a single source sample, sequenced in a study of shared clonotypes between healthy human individuals. Produced via immunoSEQ multiplex PCR; TCRdb's table is partial and in-frame only. The table shows 650,000 to 800,000 clones, with about two thirds occurring only once. The sequencing sample was made of memory CD4+ T cells sorted from blood. Subset: CD45RA-negative fraction. Receptors were obtained from a woman in her 30s in good health.

The chain combines TRBV30 with TRBJ2-7, with 9 bases that match TRBD1. Germline V gene data show CDR1 as GTSNPN and CDR2 as SVGIG (reference sequence). Trimming took 4 bases from V and 6 from J; bases not matched to a gene: 10. There are 14 residues in the CDR3. The CDR3 DNA is TGTGCCTGGAACATACAGGGGGCCTGGTTCGAGCAGTACTTC. Translating gives CAWNIQGAWFEQYF. Drawing the rest from reference TRBV30 and TRBJ2-7, the complete variable domain is SQTIHQWPATLVQPVGSPLSLECTVEGTSNPNLYWYRQAAGRGLQLLFYSVGIGQISSEVPQNLSASRPQDRQFILSSKKLLLSDSGFYLCAWNIQGAWFEQYFGPGTRLTVT.

This chain links TRBV4-1 with TRBJ2-3, with D unresolved. The CDR3 runs to 15 residues. V was shortened by 0 bases and J by 2 bases, with 9 bases between the two germline ends. Germline V gene lookup returns CDR1 MGHRA and CDR2 YSYEKL. CDR3 sequence reads: CASSQEVYPTDTQYF. CDR3 bases: TGCGCCAGCAGCCAAGAGGTCTACCCCACAGATACGCAGTATTTT.

Points on this clone: The identical CDR3 is also encoded by other nucleotide sequences in the sample. CDR3 residues: CASSPGTEGETQYF. CDR3 in DNA: TGCGCCAGCAGCCCTGGGACAGAGGGGGAGACCCAGTACTTC. The chain links TRBV5-1 to TRBJ2-5, with 7 bases lining up with TRBD1. Germline CDR1 SGHRS, CDR2 YFSETQ. V shed 4 bases, J shed 5 bases, and the junction held 8 bases outside the gene matches. This CDR3 is 14 amino acids long.

This rearrangement joins TRBV10-2 to TRBJ2-7; 8 bases agree with TRBD1. Per the germline V gene, CDR1 is WSHSY and CDR2 is SAAADI. This CDR3 contains 14 residues. V gave up 6 bases and J gave up 4 bases; unmatched junction bases: 8. The CDR3 region is CASRDSGTGYEQYF. The CDR3 nucleotides read TGCGCCAGCAGAGATTCCGGGACAGGTTACGAGCAGTACTTC.

A few counts support this clone. The chain couples TRBV4-1 to TRBJ1-2; no reliable D call. Looked up from germline, CDR1 is MGHRA and CDR2 is YSYEKL. The ends were cut back, 0 bases at V and 10 bases at J, with 18 bases in the middle. The CDR3 extends over 15 amino acids. The CDR3 region has the DNA TGCGCCAGCAGCCAAGACTTCTCACAGACAACAATCTACACCTTC. This gives the protein CASSQDFSQTTIYTF.

This clone has more than one count but fewer than ten. The genes are TRBV7-9 and TRBJ2-6; TRBD1 or TRBD2 may be the D gene (5 bases each). The germline gives CDR1 SEHNR, CDR2 FQNEAQ (reference sequence). V lost 6 bases and J 3 bases, leaving 12 bases between the germline ends. This CDR3 spans 15 amino acids. The CDR3 loop reads CASSRREYGANVLTF. CDR3 nucleotides: TGTGCCAGCAGTCGCAGGGAGTATGGGGCCAACGTCCTGACTTTC.

The gene calls are TRBV28 and TRBJ1-5; tentative D call: TRBD1 (5 bases). Deletions cut 4 bases from V and 0 bases from J, with 7 bases between. Germline loops: CDR1 MDHEN, CDR2 SYDVKM. CDR3 size: 14 residues. The chain's CDR3 is CASSWGNSNQPQHF. The CDR3 coding sequence is TGTGCCAGCAGTTGGGGGAATAGCAATCAGCCCCAGCATTTT. The full variable domain, in which reference TRBV28 and TRBJ1-5 provide the parts outside the CDR3, is DVKVTQSSRYLVKRTGEKVFLECVQDMDHENMFWYRQDPGLGLRLIYFSYDVKMKEKGDIPEGYSVSREKKERFSLILESASTNQTSMYLCASSWGNSNQPQHFGDGTRLSIL.

The chain couples TRBV10-3 to TRBJ1-1, with 7 positions matching TRBD1. There are 13 residues in the CDR3. The junction had 7 bases not matched to a gene; V was cut back by 8 bases and J by 4 bases. Germline loops: CDR1 ENHRY, CDR2 SYGVKD. The CDR3 reads CAIQRQGGTEAFF. CDR3 DNA: TGTGCCATCCAGAGACAGGGCGGCACTGAAGCTTTCTTT.

The chain employs TRBV6-6 and TRBJ2-5; 9 nucleotides agree with TRBD1. The CDR3 contains 15 residues. J was trimmed by 5 bases and V by 4 bases; bases with no gene match: 8. CDR1 is MNHNY, CDR2 SVGAGI, per germline (reference sequence). CDR3 sequence (DNA): TGTGCCAGCAGTTGGGGTGCAACAGGGGGCGAGACCCAGTACTTC. The encoded protein is CASSWGATGGETQYF.

This clone came up once. J is TRBJ2-7 and V is TRBV5-4; 14 bases map to TRBD2. Germline V gives CDR1 SGHNT, CDR2 YYREEE (reference sequence). The CDR3 contains 16 residues. V gave up 0 bases and J gave up 4 bases; unmatched junction bases: 3. The DNA of the CDR3 is TGTGCCAGCAGCTTGGGGGGACTAGCGGGAGCTTACGAGCAGTACTTC. Translation gives CASSLGGLAGAYEQYF.